This T cell receptor beta chain was documented in a study of blood T cells in healthy people across ages. Overall study context: Researchers report that template switching captured about one barcoded beta molecule per two T cells.

PCR was performed a second time for about 7 to 12 cycles using a sample-barcoded 5' primer and a J-beta primer mix. A 12-random-nucleotide template-switch adaptor tagged each cDNA molecule. TCRdb passed the 5' RACE reads through MiXCR, listing each CDR3 protein once. The table shows 1 million or so distinct CDR3 sequences, with less than 50% occurring only once. The CDR3 totals 11 residues. The V and J ends lost 5 bases and 3 bases respectively, with 4 bases between them. Looked up from germline, CDR1 is MGHRA and CDR2 is YSYEKL. As for this clonotype: The antigen is undetermined.

Regarding the study as a whole: Greater diversity and more naive CD4+ cells were seen in long-lived donors than in aged donors. Observed TCR beta diversity per million T cells went down as age went up. This fall followed a roughly linear course with age.

This receptor was obtained from an older woman in good health. The sequenced sample consisted of blood. The genes are TRBV4-1 and TRBJ1-1, with unresolved D. The CDR3 DNA is TGCGCCAGCAGCGCCCACACTGAAGCTTTCTTT. It specifies CASSAHTEAFF.